The clone carrying this TCR beta chain has just a few counts. The target antigen is unknown. This record belongs to a study of cytomegalovirus exposure and HLA in healthy donors. Study results and caveats: No immune exposure information besides CMV serostatus was available. Being indistinguishable, some V segments were excluded, TRBV6-2 and TRBV6-3 among them.

CDR1 is LNHDA, CDR2 SQIVND, per germline (reference sequence). V dropped 6 bases and J dropped 4; count of bases not matched to a gene: 2. The CDR3 has 13 residues. Amplification used 60 Vbeta primers and 13 Jbeta primers. This table comes from immunoSEQ multiplex PCR, and its TCRdb copy is limited to in-frame clones, with some not included. The data show some 110,000 clones, 60% to 85% seen once. The V gene is TRBV19, the J gene TRBJ2-3; TRBD2 aligns across 9 bases. Sequencing was performed on PBMCs. The source is a middle-aged woman in good health and CMV-seropositive. The CDR3 reads CASRLAGSDTQYF. CDR3 nucleotide sequence: TGTGCCAGTAGGCTAGCGGGGTCAGATACGCAGTATTTT.